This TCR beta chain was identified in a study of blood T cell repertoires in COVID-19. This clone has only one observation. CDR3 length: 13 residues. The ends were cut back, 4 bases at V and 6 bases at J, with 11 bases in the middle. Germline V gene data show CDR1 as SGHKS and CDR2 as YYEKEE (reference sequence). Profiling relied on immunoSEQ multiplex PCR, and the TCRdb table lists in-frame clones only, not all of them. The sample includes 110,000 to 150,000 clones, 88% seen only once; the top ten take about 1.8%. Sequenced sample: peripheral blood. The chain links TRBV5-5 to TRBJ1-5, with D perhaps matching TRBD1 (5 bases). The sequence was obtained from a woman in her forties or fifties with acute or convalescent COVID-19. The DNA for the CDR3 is TGTGCCAGCAGCGCTGGTGGGGCTCAGCCCCAGCATTTT. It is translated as CASSAGGAQPQHF.